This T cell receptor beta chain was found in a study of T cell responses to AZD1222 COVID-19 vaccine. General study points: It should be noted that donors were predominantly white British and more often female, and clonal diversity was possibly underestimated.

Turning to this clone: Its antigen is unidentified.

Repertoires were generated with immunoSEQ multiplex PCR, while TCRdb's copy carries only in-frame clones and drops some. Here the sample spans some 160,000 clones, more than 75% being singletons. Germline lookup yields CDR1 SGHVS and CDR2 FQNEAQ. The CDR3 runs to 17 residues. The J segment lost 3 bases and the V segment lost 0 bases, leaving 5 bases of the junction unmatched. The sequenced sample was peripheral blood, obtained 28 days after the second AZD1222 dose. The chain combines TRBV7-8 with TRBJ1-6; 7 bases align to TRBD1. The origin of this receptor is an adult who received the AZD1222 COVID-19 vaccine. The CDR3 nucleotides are TGTGCCAGCAGCTTAGCAACCAACAGGGGCTATAATTCACCCCTCCACTTT. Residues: CASSLATNRGYNSPLHF.